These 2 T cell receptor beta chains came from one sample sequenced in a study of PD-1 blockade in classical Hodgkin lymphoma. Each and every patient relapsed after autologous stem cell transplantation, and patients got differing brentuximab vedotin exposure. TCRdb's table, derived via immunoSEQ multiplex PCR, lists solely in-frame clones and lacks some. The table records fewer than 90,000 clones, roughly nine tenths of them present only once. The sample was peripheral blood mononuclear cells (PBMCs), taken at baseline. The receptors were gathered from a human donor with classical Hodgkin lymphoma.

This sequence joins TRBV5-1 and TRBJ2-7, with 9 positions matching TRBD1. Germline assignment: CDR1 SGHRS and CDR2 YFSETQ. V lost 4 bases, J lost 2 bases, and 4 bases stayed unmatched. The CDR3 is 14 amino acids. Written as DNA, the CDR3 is TGCGCCAGCAGCGGGACAGGGACCCCCTACGAGCAGTACTTC. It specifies CASSGTGTPYEQYF. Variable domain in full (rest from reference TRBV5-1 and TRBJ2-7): KAGVTQTPRYLIKTRGQQVTLSCSPISGHRSVSWYQQTPGQGLQFLFEYFSETQRNKGNFPGRFSGRQFSNSRSEMNVSTLELGDSALYLCASSGTGTPYEQYFGPGTRLTVT.

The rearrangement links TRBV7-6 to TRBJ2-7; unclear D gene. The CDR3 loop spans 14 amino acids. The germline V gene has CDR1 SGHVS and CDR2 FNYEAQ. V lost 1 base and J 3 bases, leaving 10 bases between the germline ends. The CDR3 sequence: CASSLDFQSYEQYF. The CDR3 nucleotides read TGTGCCAGCAGCTTAGATTTCCAGAGCTACGAGCAGTACTTC.